These 2 T cell receptor beta chains were sequenced from one sample in a study of beta chain features in type 1 diabetes (dated by TCRdb to 2017 to 2018). Libraries were prepared through the immunoSEQ multiplex PCR assay. The entire amount of isolated RNA was reverse transcribed using the High Capacity cDNA Reverse Transcription Kit, so the sequenced TCRB transcripts were expressed ones. TCRdb's version of the immuneACCESS table is confined to in-frame rearrangements and falls short of the full clone set. An unresolved V gene accounts for under half of the shortfall where checked; the remainder is of unknown origin. In this sample the table shows 360,000 or so clones, around 20% of which occur a single time. Approximately 0.043% of the sample belongs to the ten largest clones. Sequencing was carried out using naive CD4+ T cells from blood. Per the publication, the cell subset or site label means: true naive CD4+ T cells. The receptors come from a woman aged 18-29 years in good health.

This clone was detected only a few times. The rearrangement joins TRBV30 to TRBJ1-2, with TRBD1 matching over 11 bases. The germline V gene encodes CDR1 GTSNPN and CDR2 SVGIG (reference sequence). The CDR3 covers 13 residues. The V and J ends lost 4 bases and 3 bases, in that order; junction bases with no gene match: 1. In DNA form, the CDR3 reads TGTGCCTGGAAGGGACAGGGGGACTATGGCTACACCTTC. Translation gives CAWKGQGDYGYTF.

In this sample, this clone turned up a few times. V is TRBV7-8 and J is TRBJ2-7, with 9 nucleotides matching TRBD1. V trimming: 5 bases; J trimming: 3 bases; junction bases outside the gene matches: 8. Germline loops: CDR1 SGHVS, CDR2 FQNEAQ. This CDR3 region has 15 residues. CDR3 coding DNA: TGTGCCAGCAGCCCCCGGGACAGGGACTTCTACGAGCAGTACTTC. Translating gives CASSPRDRDFYEQYF.